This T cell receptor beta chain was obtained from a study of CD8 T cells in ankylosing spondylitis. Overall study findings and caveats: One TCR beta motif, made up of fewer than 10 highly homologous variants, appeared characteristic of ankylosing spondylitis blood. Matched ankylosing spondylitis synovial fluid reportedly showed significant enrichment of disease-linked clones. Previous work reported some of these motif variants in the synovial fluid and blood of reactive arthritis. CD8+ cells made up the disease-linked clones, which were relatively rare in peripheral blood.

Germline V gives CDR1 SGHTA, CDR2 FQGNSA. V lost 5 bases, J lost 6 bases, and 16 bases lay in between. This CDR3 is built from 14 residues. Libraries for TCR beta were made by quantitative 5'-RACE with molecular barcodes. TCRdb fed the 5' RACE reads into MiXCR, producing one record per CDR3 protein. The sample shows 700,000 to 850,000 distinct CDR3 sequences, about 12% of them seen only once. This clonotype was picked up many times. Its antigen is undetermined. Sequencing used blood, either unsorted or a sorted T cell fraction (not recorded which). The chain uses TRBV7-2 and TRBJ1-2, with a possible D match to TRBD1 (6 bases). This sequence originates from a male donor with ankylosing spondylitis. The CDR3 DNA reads TGTGCCAGCAGCCCCCGGACAGCCCTCGATGGCTACACCTTC. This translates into CASSPRTALDGYTF.